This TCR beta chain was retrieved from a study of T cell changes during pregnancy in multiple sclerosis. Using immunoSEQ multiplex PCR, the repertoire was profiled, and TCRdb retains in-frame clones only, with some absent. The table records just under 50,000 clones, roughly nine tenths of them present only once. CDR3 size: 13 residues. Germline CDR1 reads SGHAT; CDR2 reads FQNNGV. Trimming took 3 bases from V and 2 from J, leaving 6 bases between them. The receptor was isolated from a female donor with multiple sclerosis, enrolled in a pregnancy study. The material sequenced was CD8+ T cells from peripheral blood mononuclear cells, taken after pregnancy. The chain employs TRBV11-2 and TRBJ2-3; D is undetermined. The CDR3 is CASSFGHTDTQYF. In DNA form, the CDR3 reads TGTGCCAGCAGCTTTGGGCACACAGATACGCAGTATTTT.